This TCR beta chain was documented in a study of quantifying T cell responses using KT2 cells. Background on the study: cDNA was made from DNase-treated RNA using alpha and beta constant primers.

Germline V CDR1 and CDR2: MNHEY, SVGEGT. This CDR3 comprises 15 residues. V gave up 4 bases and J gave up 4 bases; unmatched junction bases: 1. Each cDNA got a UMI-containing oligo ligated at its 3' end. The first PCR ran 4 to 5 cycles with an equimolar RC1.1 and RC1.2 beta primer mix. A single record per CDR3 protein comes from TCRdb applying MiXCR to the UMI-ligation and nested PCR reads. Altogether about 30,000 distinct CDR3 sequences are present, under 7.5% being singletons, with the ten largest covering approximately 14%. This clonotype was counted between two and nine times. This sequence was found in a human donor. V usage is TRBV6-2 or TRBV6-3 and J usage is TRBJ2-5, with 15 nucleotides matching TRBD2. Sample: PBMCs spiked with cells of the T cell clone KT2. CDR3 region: CASSWTSGGAETQYF. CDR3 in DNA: TGTGCCAGCAGTTGGACTAGCGGGGGGGCAGAGACCCAGTACTTC.